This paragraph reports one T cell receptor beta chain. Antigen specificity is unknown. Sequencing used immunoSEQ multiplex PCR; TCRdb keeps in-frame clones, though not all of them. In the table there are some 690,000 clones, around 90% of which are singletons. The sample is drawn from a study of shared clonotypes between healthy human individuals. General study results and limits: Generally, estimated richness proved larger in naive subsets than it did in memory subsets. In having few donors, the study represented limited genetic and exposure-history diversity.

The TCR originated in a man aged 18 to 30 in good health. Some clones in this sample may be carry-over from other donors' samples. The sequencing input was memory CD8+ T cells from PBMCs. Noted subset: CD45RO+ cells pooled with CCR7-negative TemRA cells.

As DNA, the CDR3 is TGTGCCAGCAGCGAATCAGGGAGGGAGATAGAGACCCAGTACTTC. Translating it yields CASSESGREIETQYF. The chain is built from TRBV7-9 and TRBJ2-5, with TRBD2 identical over 7 bases. Per germline, CDR1 SEHNR and CDR2 FQNEAQ (reference sequence). The V and J ends lost 5 bases and 4 bases, in that order; junction bases with no gene match: 10. The CDR3 has 15 residues.